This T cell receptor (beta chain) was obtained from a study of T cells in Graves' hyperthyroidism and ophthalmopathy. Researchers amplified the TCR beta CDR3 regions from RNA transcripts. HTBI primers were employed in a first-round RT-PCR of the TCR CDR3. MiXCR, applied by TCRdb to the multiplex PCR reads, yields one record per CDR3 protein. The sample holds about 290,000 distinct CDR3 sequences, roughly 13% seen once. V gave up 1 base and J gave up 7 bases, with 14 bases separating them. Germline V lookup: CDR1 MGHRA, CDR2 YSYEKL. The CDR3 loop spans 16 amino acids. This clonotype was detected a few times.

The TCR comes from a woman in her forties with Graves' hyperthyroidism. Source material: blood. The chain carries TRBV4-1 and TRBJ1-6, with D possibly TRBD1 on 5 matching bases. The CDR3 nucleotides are TGCGCCAGCAGCCAAGGGAGCGTCTGGGGGAATTCACCCCTCCACTTT. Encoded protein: CASSQGSVWGNSPLHF.